A selection of T cell receptor beta chains follows, all from one sample in a study of blood T cell repertoires in COVID-19. Using immunoSEQ multiplex PCR, the repertoire was profiled, and TCRdb retains in-frame clones only, with some absent. The sample contains some 120,000 clones, approximately 74% of which appear only once. The sequencing input was peripheral blood. These receptors were collected from a man in his 60s with acute or convalescent COVID-19. CDR3s include the opening cysteine and the closing phenylalanine or tryptophan. A D gene is named only where the DNA matches it firmly. The size field is filled for only some rows; it gives once, few, many or a size class.

v_gene	j_gene	abundance	d_gene	CDR3nt	CDR3aa
TRBV2	TRBJ1-1	-	TRBD1	TGTGCCAGCAGCCGGGACAGGTGGGGCATGAACACTGAAGCTTTCTTT	CASSRDRWGMNTEAFF
TRBV11-2	TRBJ1-2	-	-	TGTGCCAGCAGCGAAGAAGGGAGTGGCTACACCTTC	CASSEEGSGYTF
TRBV7-9	TRBJ1-2	few	TRBD1	TGTGCCAGCAGCCTCCAGGGGGCGGAGAGCTATGGCTACACCTTC	CASSLQGAESYGYTF
TRBV24-1	TRBJ2-6	few	-	TGTGCCACCAGTGATTTTATGGCCAACGTCCTGACTTTC	CATSDFMANVLTF
TRBV5-6	TRBJ2-1	once	-	TGTGCCAGCAGCTTGTTCCAGGGGGGAAATGAGCAGTTCTTC	CASSLFQGGNEQFF
TRBV4-2	TRBJ1-5	-	-	TGTGCCAGCAGCCAAGATACGGAGGGGAGGGGGCCCCAGCATTTT	CASSQDTEGRGPQHF
TRBV9	TRBJ1-5	once	TRBD1	TGTGCCAGCAGCCCCCCTCCGTGGGGACAGGGAAGGAATCAGCCCCAGCATTTT	CASSPPPWGQGRNQPQHF
TRBV3-1/TRBV3-2	TRBJ1-1	once	-	TGTGCCAGCAGCCACTACGGTGGCACTGAAGCTTTCTTT	CASSHYGGTEAFF
TRBV5-6	TRBJ1-5	-	-	TGTGCCAGCAGCTTATCAGACCCGGCGGTACAGCCCCAGCATTTT	CASSLSDPAVQPQHF
TRBV6-5	TRBJ1-2	-	-	TGTGCCAGCAGTTACGGGAGAGCAGGTAGCTATGGCTACACCTTC	CASSYGRAGSYGYTF
TRBV10-3	TRBJ1-6	-	-	TGTGCCATCAGTGAGTGGTCAGGAAATTCACCCCTCCACTTT	CAISEWSGNSPLHF
TRBV9	TRBJ2-3	-	-	TGTGCCAGCAGCGTCTTTAGTGGCACAGATACGCAGTATTTT	CASSVFSGTDTQYF